This passage covers 14 T cell receptor beta chains from one sample sequenced in a study of T cells in Graves' hyperthyroidism and ophthalmopathy. Amplification of TCR beta CDR3 regions was performed using RNA transcripts as template. An initial round of RT-PCR targeting the TCR CDR3 relied on the HTBI primer set. Each CDR3 protein gets one entry after TCRdb re-called the multiplex PCR reads with MiXCR. The data show hundreds of thousands of distinct CDR3 sequences, 15% to 18% seen once. Specimen: blood. The receptors come from a woman younger than 35 with Graves' hyperthyroidism.

This clonotype appeared many times. The chain carries TRBV2 and TRBJ2-7; the D is unclear. V was pared by 6 bases and J by 0 bases, with 9 bases between. CDR1 SNHLY and CDR2 FYNNEI come from the germline V gene. This CDR3 has 13 amino acids. CDR3 amino acids: CASSRETSYEQYF. The CDR3 DNA is TGTGCCAGCAGCCGCGAGACCTCCTACGAGCAGTACTTC.

The rearrangement uses TRBV6-2 or TRBV6-3 and TRBJ2-1, with 9 nucleotides matching TRBD2. This CDR3 is built from 19 residues. Per the germline V gene, CDR1 is MNHEY and CDR2 is SVGEGT. The J segment lost 1 base and the V segment lost 0 bases, leaving 10 bases of the junction unmatched. The CDR3 reads CASSYSISGSDMSYNEQFF. The CDR3 DNA reads as TGTGCCAGCAGTTACTCGATTAGCGGGAGTGACATGTCCTACAATGAGCAGTTCTTC.

This clonotype was observed at least ten times. This sequence joins TRBV27 and TRBJ2-7; 8 nucleotides line up with TRBD2. There are 16 residues in the CDR3. Per germline, CDR1 MNHEY and CDR2 SMNVEV (reference sequence). V gave up 1 base and J gave up 7 bases; unmatched junction bases: 12. DNA for the CDR3: TGTGCCAGCAGTTTATACCCCGGGACTAGTGCGAGGGAGCAGTACTTC. Translating gives CASSLYPGTSAREQYF.

This clonotype was counted once. This could be a read error, since a much larger clone is one nucleotide away. This chain links TRBV5-4 with TRBJ2-1; TRBD2 matches 9 bases. CDR1 SGHNT and CDR2 YYREEE come from the germline V gene (reference sequence). The CDR3 is 13 residues long. V was clipped by 7 bases and J by 7 bases; unmatched bases: 6. CDR3 coding DNA: TGTGCCAGCGGCTGGACTAGCGCTAATGAGCAGTTCTTC. Amino acids: CASGWTSANEQFF. Using reference TRBV5-4 and TRBJ2-1 for the parts outside the CDR3, the full variable domain is ETGVTQSPTHLIKTRGQQVTLRCSSQSGHNTVSWYQQALGQGPQFIFQYYREEENGRGNFPPRFSGLQFPNYSSELNVNALELDDSALYLCASGWTSANEQFFGPGTRLTVL.

This clonotype was detected ten times or more. The V and J genes are TRBV6-1 and TRBJ2-2, with 8 bases fitting TRBD1. Germline loops: CDR1 MNHNS, CDR2 SASEGT. With 7 bases clipped from V and 0 bases from J, the junction kept 7 bases outside the gene matches. This CDR3 has 16 residues. DNA of the CDR3: TGTGCCAGCACCGACGGACAGGGCGCGAACACCGGGGAGCTGTTTTTT. Translating it yields CASTDGQGANTGELFF.

V usage is TRBV6-1 and J usage is TRBJ2-1; 10 positions match TRBD1. The CDR3 covers 16 residues. Unmatched junction bases numbered 8, after V lost 3 bases and J lost 6 bases. The V gene's germline CDR1 is MNHNS and CDR2 SASEGT. The CDR3 coding sequence is TGTGCCAGCAGTGATGCCGGGACAGGGGATTTCAATGAGCAGTTCTTC. This encodes CASSDAGTGDFNEQFF.

This clonotype was seen many times. This chain links TRBV6-1 with TRBJ1-5; 7 bases are a match to TRBD1. The CDR3 runs 14 residues. Germline V gene sequence: CDR1 MNHNS, CDR2 SASEGT. The ends lost 5 bases at V and 5 bases at J; junction bases unmatched: 6. The CDR3 is CASSTGAAHQPQHF. In DNA, the CDR3 is TGTGCCAGCAGTACAGGGGCCGCGCATCAGCCCCAGCATTTT.

The rearrangement uses TRBV2 and TRBJ1-1, with D maybe TRBD1 (6 bases). CDR3 length: 14 amino acids. The germline V gene has CDR1 SNHLY and CDR2 FYNNEI. The ends were cut back, 6 bases at V and 4 bases at J, with 15 bases in the middle. CDR3 loop: CASREGGRVTEAFF. For the CDR3, the DNA is TGTGCCAGCAGGGAGGGGGGCAGGGTCACTGAAGCTTTCTTT. The variable domain in full, with the rest retrieved from reference TRBV2 and TRBJ1-1, is EPEVTQTPSHQVTQMGQEVILRCVPISNHLYFYWYRQILGQKVEFLVSFYNNEISEKSEIFDDQFSVERPDGSNFTLKIRSTKLEDSAMYFCASREGGRVTEAFFGQGTRLTVV.

This clonotype was seen more than once but under ten times. A much bigger clone sits one base away, suggesting this may be a read error. This chain links TRBV12-3 or TRBV12-4 with TRBJ1-3, with TRBD1 matching over 7 bases. The CDR3 extends over 18 amino acids. Trimming cost V 3 bases and J 0 bases; bases outside gene matches: 11. For the CDR3, the DNA is TGTGCCAGCAGTTTGGGGACAGCATTAACATTCTCTGGAAACACCATATATTTT. It is translated as CASSLGTALTFSGNTIYF.

This chain joins TRBV24-1 and TRBJ2-7; the match to TRBD1 covers 10 bases. The trim removed 9 bases at V and 2 bases at J, leaving 9 bases unmatched. This CDR3 has 15 amino acids. Germline V gene sequence: CDR1 KGHDR, CDR2 SFDVKD. The CDR3 is CATASAGTGAYEQYF. CDR3 nucleotides: TGTGCCACCGCGAGCGCCGGGACAGGGGCCTACGAGCAGTACTTC.

This clonotype was counted many times. The rearrangement joins TRBV7-9 to TRBJ1-2; the match to TRBD1 covers 7 bases. Per the germline V gene, CDR1 is SEHNR and CDR2 is FQNEAQ (reference sequence). The CDR3 contains 13 residues. J lost 8 bases, V lost 1 base, and 4 bases had no gene match. This CDR3 reads CASSLETGLGYTF. DNA of the CDR3: TGTGCCAGCAGCTTAGAGACAGGGCTGGGCTACACCTTC.

This clonotype was recorded at least ten times. The chain couples TRBV3-1 to TRBJ1-5; D is perhaps TRBD1 (6 bases). This CDR3 is 16 amino acids long. CDR1 and CDR2 (germline): LGHDT, YNNKEL (reference sequence). V dropped 2 bases and J dropped 6 bases, with 17 bases sitting between them. CDR3 in amino acids: CASSQSSRGGSQPQHF. The CDR3, as DNA: TGTGCCAGCAGCCAATCTTCTCGGGGGGGCTCTCAGCCCCAGCATTTT.

To note about this clonotype: One end of the junction does not line up with germline, which may come from a read error. The chain uses TRBV6-5 and TRBJ2-7; 8 nucleotides agree with TRBD1. CDR1 is MNHEY and CDR2 is SVGAGI in the germline V gene. This CDR3 has 15 residues. DNA of the CDR3: TGTGCCGGCAGTTACGGGACAGGTAGCTCCTACGAGCAGTACTTC. It translates to CAGSYGTGSSYEQYF.

This clonotype was counted between two and nine times. This could be a read error, since a much larger clone is one nucleotide away. This CDR3 is missing its conserved last phenylalanine or tryptophan, likely due to a read error. The chain combines TRBV11-2 with TRBJ1-1; D remains unclear. V dropped 5 bases and J dropped 4 bases, with 14 bases sitting between them. Germline loops: CDR1 SGHAT, CDR2 FQNNGV. The CDR3 has 14 residues. The CDR3 is CASSLGRSSTEAFS. CDR3 nucleotides: TGTGCCAGCAGCCTGGGGAGGAGCAGCACTGAAGCTTTCTCT.